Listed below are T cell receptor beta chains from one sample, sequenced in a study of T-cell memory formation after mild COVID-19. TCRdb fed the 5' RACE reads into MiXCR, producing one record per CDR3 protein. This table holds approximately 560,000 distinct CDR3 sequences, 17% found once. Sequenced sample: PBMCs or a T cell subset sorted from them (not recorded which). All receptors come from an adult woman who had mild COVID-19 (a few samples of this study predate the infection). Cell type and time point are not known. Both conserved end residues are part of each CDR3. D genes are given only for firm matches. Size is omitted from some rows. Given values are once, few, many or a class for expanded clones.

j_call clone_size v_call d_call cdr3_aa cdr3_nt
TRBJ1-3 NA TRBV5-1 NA CASSLDVTSGNTIYF TGCGCCAGCAGCTTAGACGTTACGAGTGGAAACACCATATATTTT
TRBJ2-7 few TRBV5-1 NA CASSPGHSYEQYF TGTGCCAGCAGTCCCGGACACTCCTACGAGCAGTACTTC
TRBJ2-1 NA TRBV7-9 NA CASSLGGHLSYNEQFF TGTGCCAGCAGCTTAGGGGGACACCTCTCCTACAATGAGCAGTTCTTC
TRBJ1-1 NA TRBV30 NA CAWSVSGGRTEAFF TGTGCCTGGAGTGTATCCGGGGGGCGAACTGAAGCTTTCTTT
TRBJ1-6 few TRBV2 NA CASSPTDSKNSPLHF TGTGCCAGCAGTCCCACGGACAGTAAAAATTCACCCCTCCACTTT
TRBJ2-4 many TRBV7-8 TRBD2 CASSLAGGANIQYF TGTGCCAGCAGCTTAGCGGGAGGGGCAAACATTCAGTACTTC
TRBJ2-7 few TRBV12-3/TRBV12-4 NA CASRQAGVARSYEQYF TGTGCCAGCAGACAGGCAGGGGTTGCCCGCTCCTACGAGCAGTACTTC
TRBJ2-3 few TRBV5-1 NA CASSLEFSTDTQYF TGCGCCAGCAGCTTGGAATTTAGCACAGATACGCAGTATTTT
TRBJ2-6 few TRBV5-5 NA CASSLRAGAGANVLTF TGTGCCAGCAGCTTGAGGGCAGGGGCTGGGGCCAACGTCCTGACTTTC
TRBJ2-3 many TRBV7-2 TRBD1 CASSYDRGGTQYF TGTGCCAGCAGCTACGACAGGGGGGGTACGCAGTATTTT
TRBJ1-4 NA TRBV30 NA CAWSAGGVYEKLFF TGTGCCTGGAGTGCCGGTGGGGTTTACGAAAAACTGTTTTTT
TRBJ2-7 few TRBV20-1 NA CSARDGGKSYEQYF TGCAGTGCTAGAGATGGCGGGAAGTCCTACGAGCAGTACTTC
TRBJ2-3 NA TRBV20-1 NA CSANRPRGPTDTQYF TGCAGTGCGAACAGACCGCGGGGCCCCACAGATACGCAGTATTTT
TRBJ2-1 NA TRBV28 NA CASSGGSLPEQFF TGTGCCAGCAGTGGTGGGAGCCTTCCCGAGCAGTTCTTC
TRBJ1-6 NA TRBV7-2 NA CASSAFRGPVDSPLHF TGTGCCAGCAGCGCCTTCCGGGGGCCGGTGGATTCACCCCTCCACTTT
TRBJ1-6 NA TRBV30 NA CAWSVGRENSPLHF TGTGCCTGGAGTGTCGGTCGGGAGAATTCACCCCTCCACTTT
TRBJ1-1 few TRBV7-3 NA CASSLFEGTEAFF TGTGCCAGCAGCTTATTCGAGGGGACTGAAGCTTTCTTT
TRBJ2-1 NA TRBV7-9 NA CASSGTGSVYNEQFF TGTGCCAGCAGCGGAACGGGGTCTGTTTACAATGAGCAGTTCTTC
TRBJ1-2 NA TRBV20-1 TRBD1 CSARSRDRGYGYTF TGCAGTGCTAGAAGCCGGGACAGGGGGTATGGCTACACCTTC
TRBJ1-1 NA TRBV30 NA CAWSVGWGAFF TGTGCCTGGAGTGTAGGATGGGGAGCTTTCTTT
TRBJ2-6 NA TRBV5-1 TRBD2 CASSLRRTNVTRLASGANVLTF TGCGCCAGCAGCCTAAGAAGGACGAACGTCACGAGACTAGCCTCTGGGGCCAACGTCCTGACTTTC
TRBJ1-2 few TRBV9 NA CASSVAGGPGQLYGYTF TGTGCCAGCAGCGTAGCCGGGGGCCCAGGACAGCTCTATGGCTACACCTTC
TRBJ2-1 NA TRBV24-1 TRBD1 CATSSPDRGYNEQFF TGTGCCACCTCCTCGCCGGACAGGGGGTACAATGAGCAGTTCTTC
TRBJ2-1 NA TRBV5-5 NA CASSRLVIGENEQFF TGTGCCAGCAGCCGCTTGGTCATAGGAGAAAATGAGCAGTTCTTC
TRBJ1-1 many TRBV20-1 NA CSARSGPNTEAFF TGCAGTGCTAGGTCCGGGCCGAACACTGAAGCTTTCTTT
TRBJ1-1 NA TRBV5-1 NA CASSIGNTEAFF TGCGCCAGCAGCATCGGTAACACTGAAGCTTTCTTT
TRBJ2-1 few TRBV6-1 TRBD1 CASSESGTGGNEQFF TGTGCCAGCAGTGAGTCAGGGACAGGGGGTAATGAGCAGTTCTTC
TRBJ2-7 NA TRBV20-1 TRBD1 CSARDTRGQGTYEQYF TGCAGTGCTAGAGACACTCGGGGACAGGGGACCTACGAGCAGTACTTC
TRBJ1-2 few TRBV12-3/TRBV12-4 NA CASSFARSGDRLGYTF TGTGCCAGCAGTTTCGCACGGAGCGGGGATAGACTTGGCTACACCTTC
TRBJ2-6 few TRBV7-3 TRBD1 CASSDTGGSGANVLTF TGTGCCAGCAGCGATACAGGGGGCTCTGGGGCCAACGTCCTGACTTTC
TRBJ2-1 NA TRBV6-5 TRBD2 CASSSQSGRTYNEQFF TGTGCCAGCAGTTCCCAGAGCGGGAGGACCTACAATGAGCAGTTCTTC
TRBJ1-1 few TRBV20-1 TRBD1 CSARESGGSLRWIF TGCAGTGCTAGAGAATCAGGGGGCTCACTGAGATGGATCTTT
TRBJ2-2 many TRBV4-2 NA CASSHQERQTGELFF TGTGCCAGCAGCCACCAGGAACGACAAACCGGGGAGCTGTTTTTT
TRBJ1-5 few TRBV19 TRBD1 CASSPDRVRSYGNQPQHF TGTGCCAGTAGTCCCGACAGGGTTCGGAGTTACGGCAATCAGCCCCAGCATTTT
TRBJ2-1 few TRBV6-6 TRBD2 CASSASGNLYNEQFF TGTGCCAGCAGTGCTAGCGGGAACCTCTACAATGAGCAGTTCTTC
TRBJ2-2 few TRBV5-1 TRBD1 CASSQGQGISGELFF TGCGCCAGCAGCCAGGGACAGGGGATATCCGGGGAGCTGTTTTTT
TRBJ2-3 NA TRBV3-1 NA CASSQDLRDRRGNTQYF TGTGCCAGCAGCCAAGATCTTCGGGATAGAAGGGGGAATACGCAGTATTTT
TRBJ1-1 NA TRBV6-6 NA CASSLGRHTEAFF TGTGCCAGCAGTCTGGGACGGCACACTGAAGCTTTCTTT
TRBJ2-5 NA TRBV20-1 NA CSATGLAGETQYF TGCAGTGCTACGGGGCTAGCAGGAGAGACCCAGTACTTC
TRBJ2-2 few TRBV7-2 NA CASSTHPPGNTGELFF TGTGCCAGCAGTACCCATCCCCCCGGGAACACCGGGGAGCTGTTTTTT
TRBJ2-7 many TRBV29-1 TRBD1 CSVGTGPYEQYF TGCAGCGTTGGGACAGGTCCCTACGAGCAGTACTTC
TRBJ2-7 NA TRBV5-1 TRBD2 CASSPSGTAGEQYF TGCGCCAGCAGCCCCAGCGGGACTGCCGGGGAGCAGTACTTC
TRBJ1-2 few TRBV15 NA CATSRDLLYGYTF TGTGCCACCAGCAGAGATTTGCTCTATGGCTACACCTTC
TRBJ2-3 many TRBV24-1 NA CATRDSLTSTDTQYF TGTGCCACCAGAGACAGTTTAACTAGCACAGATACGCAGTATTTT
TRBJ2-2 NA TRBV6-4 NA CASSGTPGTGELFF TGTGCCAGCAGTGGGACTCCTGGGACCGGGGAGCTGTTTTTT
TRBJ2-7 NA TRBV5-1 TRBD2 CASSLAAGGLDEQYF TGCGCCAGCAGCTTGGCAGCGGGAGGGCTTGACGAGCAGTACTTC
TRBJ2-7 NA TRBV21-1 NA CASRQGTGLFYEQYF TGTGCCAGCAGGCAAGGGACAGGGTTGTTCTACGAGCAGTACTTC
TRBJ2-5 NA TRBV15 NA CATSPSSGTGRRETQYF TGTGCCACCAGTCCATCCTCCGGGACGGGGAGAAGGGAGACCCAGTACTTC
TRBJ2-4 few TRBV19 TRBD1 CATRPGTGSYENIQYF TGTGCTACCCGCCCCGGGACAGGGTCCTACGAAAACATTCAGTACTTC
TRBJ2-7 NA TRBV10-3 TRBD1 CAIRTGDHSYEQYF TGTGCCATCAGGACAGGGGACCACTCCTACGAGCAGTACTTC
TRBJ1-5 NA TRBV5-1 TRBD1 CASSLGQGAAEPQHF TGCGCCAGCAGCTTGGGACAGGGGGCTGCTGAGCCCCAGCATTTT
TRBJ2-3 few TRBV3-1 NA CASSQGQELDGTDTQYF TGTGCCAGCAGCCAAGGACAGGAGCTCGATGGCACAGATACGCAGTATTTT
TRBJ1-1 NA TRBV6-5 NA CASLLRGLHTEAFF TGTGCCAGCCTTCTAAGGGGTTTACACACTGAAGCTTTCTTT
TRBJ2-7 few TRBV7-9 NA CASSQLDEQYF TGTGCCAGCAGCCAGCTGGATGAGCAGTACTTC
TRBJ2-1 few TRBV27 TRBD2 CASSLGTSGRGEQFF TGTGCCAGCAGTTTAGGTACTAGCGGGAGAGGGGAGCAGTTCTTC
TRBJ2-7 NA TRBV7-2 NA CASSPSPGRSYEQYF TGTGCCAGCAGCCCGTCCCCGGGACGGTCCTACGAGCAGTACTTC
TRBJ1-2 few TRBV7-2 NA CASSLEEAYYGYTF TGTGCCAGCAGCTTAGAAGAGGCGTACTATGGCTACACCTTC
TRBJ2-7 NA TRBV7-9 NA CASSLKHYEQYF TGTGCCAGCAGCTTAAAACATTACGAGCAGTACTTC